These 28 T cell receptor beta chains came from one sample sequenced in a study of T cell clonality in common variable immunodeficiency. The method was immunoSEQ multiplex PCR; TCRdb's version includes in-frame clones alone and lacks a portion of them. The sample was found to contain roughly 2,400 clones, and every one recurs. Study outcomes and limitations: Common variable immunodeficiency TCR beta sequences reportedly had fewer deletions and N-nucleotide insertions.

These TCRs are of unknown antigen specificity. The material sequenced was peripheral blood mononuclear cells. These receptor sequences come from a human donor with common variable immunodeficiency.

Turning to this clone: The DNA ends 3 residues before the CDR3 does, and the rest of the CDR3 is filled in from the germline J gene. The chain recombines TRBV18 with TRBJ2-1, with D possibly TRBD2 on 7 matching bases. CDR3 size: 16 residues. Germline V gene lookup returns CDR1 KGHSH and CDR2 LQKENI. Trimming took 5 bases from V and 4 from J, leaving 18 bases between them. The CDR3 sequence: CASSTGGRGGYNEQFF. CDR3 DNA, as far as it was read: TGTGCCAGCTCAACGGGGGGCAGGGGAGGATACAATGAG.

There are a few counts of this clone. The CDR3 DNA, read in part, is TGTGCCAGTAGTATCCCAGGACGGGCGGACAGACAAGAGACC. It translates to CASSIPGRADRQET. The complete CDR3 protein is CASSIPGRADRQETQYF. This chain links TRBV19 with TRBJ2-5; maybe TRBD1 (6 bases). The read stops 3 residues short of the end of the CDR3; the missing end is completed from the germline J gene. The germline V and J ends were trimmed by 3 bases and 2 bases, with 19 bases remaining between them. This CDR3 has 17 amino acids. Germline CDR1 is LNHDA and CDR2 is SQIVND (reference sequence).

This clone showed up just a few times. The read gets to within 3 residues of the CDR3 end, and the germline J gene fills in the rest. The V call is TRBV5-1, the J call TRBJ2-7; D is unresolved. This CDR3 region has 13 residues. The germline CDR1 and CDR2 sequences are SGHRS and YFSETQ. Between the trimmed V and J ends, which lost 4 bases and 6 bases, there was a span of 14 bases. CDR3 region: CASSPTEHSEQYF. The part of the CDR3 DNA that was read is TGCGCCAGCAGCCCGACGGAGCACAGCGAG.

This clone has just a few counts. From the germline J gene comes the end of the CDR3, since the read stops 3 residues before it. The chain joins TRBV19 to TRBJ2-7, with a possible D match to TRBD1 (6 bases). CDR1 and CDR2 from the germline V gene are LNHDA and SQIVND (reference sequence). CDR3 size: 16 residues. The V gene lost 5 bases and the J gene lost 2 bases, with 19 bases spanning the gap. CDR3 protein: CASSPIPGTKPYEQYF. The CDR3 DNA, read in part, is TGTGCCAGTAGTCCTATCCCCGGGACAAAACCCTACGAG. Complete variable domain (other parts from reference TRBV19 and TRBJ2-7): DGGITQSPKYLFRKEGQNVTLSCEQNLNHDAMYWYRQDPGQGLRLIYYSQIVNDFQKGDIAEGYSVSREKKESFPLTVTSAQKNPTAFYLCASSPIPGTKPYEQYFGPGTRLTVT.

The table lists this clone with a few counts. CDR3 in amino acids: CASSYRDEQYF. Incomplete CDR3 DNA: TGTGCCAGCAGTTACAGGGACGAG. This chain uses TRBV6-2 or TRBV6-3 with TRBJ2-7, with D hard to call. The CDR3 goes on 3 residues after the read ends, and that part is filled in from the germline J gene. Trimming stripped 2 bases from V and 5 bases from J, with 4 bases between. The CDR3 covers 11 residues. CDR1 is MNHEY and CDR2 is SVGEGT in the germline V gene.

This clone is labeled medium-sized. The read terminates 3 residues ahead of where the CDR3 ends, so the germline J gene completes it. The chain uses TRBV30 and TRBJ2-1; D not resolved. Germline V lookup: CDR1 GTSNPN, CDR2 SVGIG (reference sequence). The CDR3 has 10 residues. Trimming stripped 8 bases from V and 6 bases from J, with 8 bases between. This chain's CDR3 is CAGLANEQFF. CDR3 DNA (partial): TGTGCCGGGTTAGCCAATGAG.

This clone was detected only a few times. Read coverage stops 3 residues before the CDR3 terminus; the germline J gene supplies the remainder. The chain joins TRBV2 to TRBJ1-5, with D maybe TRBD1 (5 bases). Trimming cost V 3 bases and J 0 bases, with 15 bases left between them. Germline V gene data show CDR1 as SNHLY and CDR2 as FYNNEI. This CDR3 comprises 17 residues. This CDR3 reads CASSEVDSLYSNQPQHF. Partial CDR3 DNA: TGTGCCAGCAGTGAGGTCGACAGTCTTTATAGCAATCAGCCC.

As for this clone: The missing CDR3 end, 3 residues past where the read stops, is filled in from the germline J gene. The chain uses TRBV7-9 and TRBJ2-7; possibly TRBD1 for D (5 bases). V shed 7 bases and J shed 1 base, with 11 bases lying between them. From germline, CDR1 is SEHNR and CDR2 FQNEAQ (reference sequence). This CDR3 has 13 residues. The CDR3 bases that were read are TGTGCCAGCAAAGGGCAGGGATCCTACGAG. It encodes CASKGQGSYE. The full CDR3 sequence reads CASKGQGSYEQYF.

This clone has only a few counts. The CDR3 end lies 3 residues beyond the end of the read and is filled in from the germline J gene. The chain joins TRBV2 to TRBJ2-7; tentative D call: TRBD2 (6 bases). V shed 6 bases and J shed 2 bases, with 17 bases lying between them. The CDR3 length is 15 residues. CDR1 and CDR2 from the germline V gene are SNHLY and FYNNEI. Partial CDR3 DNA: TGTGCCAGCAGCTTAACCTCGGGGGAGGCCTACGAG. This translates into CASSLTSGEAYE. In full, the CDR3 reads CASSLTSGEAYEQYF.

As regards this clone: The DNA ends 3 residues before the CDR3 does, and the rest of the CDR3 is filled in from the germline J gene. This chain uses TRBV6-1 with TRBJ2-5; 7 bases are a match to TRBD1. The CDR3 sequence is 14 residues long. Germline V CDR1 and CDR2: MNHNS, SASEGT. Trimming cost V 4 bases and J 4 bases; bases outside gene matches: 6. CDR3 residues: CASSAQGVRETQYF. The sequenced CDR3 bases are TGTGCCAGCAGTGCCCAGGGGGTTCGAGAGACC.

The table lists this clone with a few counts. This CDR3 reads CSAGQPPGETQYF. The CDR3 DNA, read in part, is TGCAGTGCCGGACAGCCCCCAGGCGAGACC. The genes are TRBV20-1 and TRBJ2-5, with D possibly being TRBD1 (6 bases). The read falls 3 residues short of the CDR3 end, and the missing part is taken from the germline J gene. V was shortened by 6 bases and J by 5 bases, with 16 bases between the two germline ends. CDR1 is DFQATT, CDR2 SNEGSKA, per germline (reference sequence). The CDR3 extends over 13 amino acids.

By share, this clone ranks as medium-sized. The read ends 3 residues early relative to the CDR3; the germline J gene fills the gap. The chain carries TRBV7-8 and TRBJ2-5; D might be TRBD1 (6 bases). The CDR3 loop spans 16 amino acids. V shed 4 bases and J shed 2 bases, with 17 bases lying between them. Looked up from germline, CDR1 is SGHVS and CDR2 is FQNEAQ. The CDR3 is CASSSYRTAVQETQYF. Partial CDR3 DNA: TGTGCCAGCAGCTCGTACCGGACAGCTGTTCAAGAGACC.

This clone was observed a handful of times. CDR3 bases read: TGCAGTGCACCTGGGACAGGGATTTACAATGAG. Residues: CSAPGTGIYNE. The CDR3 in its entirety is CSAPGTGIYNEQFF. V usage is TRBV20-1 and J usage is TRBJ2-1; TRBD1 agrees at 9 bases. From the germline J gene comes the end of the CDR3, since the read stops 3 residues before it. Germline assignment: CDR1 DFQATT and CDR2 SNEGSKA (reference sequence). V lost 6 bases, J lost 4 bases, and 7 bases stayed unmatched. The CDR3 is made up of 14 amino acids.

As for this clone: The read ends 3 residues early relative to the CDR3; the germline J gene fills the gap. The chain has TRBV5-1 and TRBJ1-6; a possible D gene is TRBD1 (6 bases). Germline V lookup: CDR1 SGHRS, CDR2 YFSETQ. This CDR3 comprises 17 residues. V was shortened by 6 bases and J by 7 bases, with 23 bases between the two germline ends. CDR3 DNA (partial): TGCGCCAGCACCACAGGGCAGTTATGGGATGCAAATTCACCC. The encoded protein is CASTTGQLWDANSP. The full CDR3 reads CASTTGQLWDANSPLHF.

This clone has more than one count but fewer than ten. The missing CDR3 end, 3 residues past where the read stops, is filled in from the germline J gene. V gene TRBV7-9 combines with J gene TRBJ1-6; 8 bases agree with TRBD1. Germline trimming cut 7 bases from V and 7 bases from J; bases unmatched to any gene: 9. This CDR3 is 15 amino acids long. Germline loops: CDR1 SEHNR, CDR2 FQNEAQ (reference sequence). The chain's CDR3 is CASNQDRGLNSPLHF. The DNA read from the CDR3 is TGTGCCAGCAATCAAGACAGGGGACTGAATTCACCC.

On this clone: The read terminates 3 residues before the CDR3 end, so the remaining end is supplied by the germline J gene. J is TRBJ1-4 and V is TRBV6-2 or TRBV6-3; 8 bases are a match to TRBD1. Germline CDR1 is MNHEY and CDR2 is SVGEGT. This CDR3 comprises 15 residues. V gave up 5 bases and J gave up 4 bases; unmatched junction bases: 6. The CDR3 loop reads CASSHGTGRNEKLFF. The part of the CDR3 DNA that was read is TGTGCCAGCAGTCACGGGACAGGACGTAATGAAAAA.

This clone is classed as medium-sized. The read ends 3 residues before the CDR3 terminus; that terminus is restored from the germline J gene. This sequence joins TRBV5-6 and TRBJ2-4; D unclear. Germline CDR1 is SGHDT and CDR2 is YYEEEE. The CDR3 is 14 residues long. The V end was cut by 4 bases, the J end by 0 bases, with 8 bases between. The CDR3 sequence is CASSTLLAKNIQYF. The part of the CDR3 DNA that was read is TGTGCCAGCAGCACTCTACTAGCCAAAAACATT.

By share, this clone counts as medium-sized (0.01 to 0.1%). The CDR3 end is not reached by the read, which stops 3 residues before it; the germline J gene fills it in. The chain employs TRBV5-8 and TRBJ1-5; D not certain. Trimming took off 0 bases at V and 5 bases at J, with 9 bases between the two ends. Germline lookup yields CDR1 SGHTS and CDR2 YDEGEE. This CDR3 has 14 amino acids. CDR3 DNA, as far as it was read: TGTGCCAGCAGCTTGGAGGACTGGGATCAGCCC. This encodes CASSLEDWDQP. The whole CDR3 sequence reads CASSLEDWDQPQHF. The full variable domain, with the rest looked up from reference TRBV5-8 and TRBJ1-5, is EAGVTQSPTHLIKTRGQQATLRCSPISGHTSVYWYQQALGLGLQFLLWYDEGEERNRGNFPPRFSGRQFPNYSSELNVNALELEDSALYLCASSLEDWDQPQHFGDGTRLSIL.

As for this clone: With the read ending 3 residues before the CDR3 end, the germline J gene is used to fill in that end. The V gene is TRBV30, the J gene TRBJ1-6; weak D call: TRBD1 (6 bases). The CDR3 totals 13 residues. Germline assignment: CDR1 GTSNPN and CDR2 SVGIG (reference sequence). The CDR3 loop reads CAWSSNRQAPLHF. The sequenced part of the CDR3 DNA is TGTGCCTGGAGTTCTAACAGACAGGCCCCC. The full variable domain, in which reference TRBV30 and TRBJ1-6 provide the parts outside the CDR3, is SQTIHQWPATLVQPVGSPLSLECTVEGTSNPNLYWYRQAAGRGLQLLFYSVGIGQISSEVPQNLSASRPQDRQFILSSKKLLLSDSGFYLCAWSSNRQAPLHFGNGTRLTVT.

By proportion, this clone is medium-sized. The observed sequence ends 3 residues before the CDR3 terminus, with the missing tail filled in from the germline J gene. V is TRBV18 and J is TRBJ2-1; possibly TRBD1 for D (6 bases). Trimming removed 1 base at V and 8 bases at J, with 12 bases between. This CDR3 comprises 14 residues. Germline CDR1 KGHSH, CDR2 LQKENI. The DNA read from the CDR3 is TGTGCCAGCTCACCACTGGACAGATGGTATGAG. It translates to CASSPLDRWYE. The full CDR3 protein is CASSPLDRWYEQFF.

Remarks on this clone: From the germline J gene comes the end of the CDR3, since the read stops 3 residues before it. The rearrangement uses TRBV6-2 or TRBV6-3 and TRBJ2-7; 12 positions agree with TRBD1. Per the germline V gene, CDR1 is MNHEY and CDR2 is SVGEGT. This CDR3 is 17 amino acids long. Unmatched junction bases numbered 9, after V lost 6 bases and J lost 0 bases. The CDR3: CASSRRPGQGASYEQYF. The CDR3 bases that were read are TGTGCCAGCAGCCGACGTCCGGGACAGGGGGCCTCCTACGAG.

This clone has only a few counts. The observed sequence ends 3 residues before the CDR3 terminus, with the missing tail filled in from the germline J gene. The genes are TRBV2 and TRBJ1-5, with 7 bases identical to TRBD1. There are 15 residues in the CDR3. The V gene's germline CDR1 is SNHLY and CDR2 FYNNEI. The V gene end was trimmed by 5 bases and the J gene end by 2 bases; junction bases not matched to a gene: 6. The CDR3 region is CASSPQGLGNQPQHF. CDR3 bases read: TGTGCCAGCAGTCCACAGGGGCTAGGCAATCAGCCC.

In the case of this clone: The read falls 3 residues short of the CDR3 end, and the missing part is taken from the germline J gene. The chain joins TRBV6-1 to TRBJ2-5; tentatively, D is TRBD1 (5 bases). Trimming cost V 4 bases and J 5 bases, with 11 bases left between them. The CDR3 totals 13 residues. Per the germline V gene, CDR1 is MNHNS and CDR2 is SASEGT. CDR3 residues: CASSGGAGETQYF. CDR3 bases read: TGTGCCAGCAGTGGTGGGGCAGGTGAGACC.

Comment on this clone: The sequence runs out 3 residues before the end of the CDR3; the remainder is reconstructed from the germline J gene. V and J are TRBV7-9 and TRBJ2-3, with 8 nucleotides matching TRBD2. Germline V gene data show CDR1 as SEHNR and CDR2 as FQNEAQ (reference sequence). J was trimmed by 4 bases and V by 0 bases; bases with no gene match: 3. The length of the CDR3 is 15 residues. The chain's CDR3 is CASSLAGTSSDTQYF. The sequenced CDR3 bases are TGTGCCAGCAGCTTAGCCGGGACTAGTTCAGATACG.

A note on this clone: The CDR3 end falls 3 residues outside the read, so it is completed with the germline J gene. In the same sample, other DNA sequences code for this CDR3. The rearrangement uses TRBV18 and TRBJ2-7, with 9 positions matching TRBD1. Germline V CDR1 and CDR2: KGHSH, LQKENI. The CDR3 is 14 residues long. The V gene end was trimmed by 4 bases and the J gene end by 3 bases; junction bases not matched to a gene: 4. The CDR3 sequence: CASSRGQGLYEQYF. The covered CDR3 bases are TGTGCCAGCTCACGGGGACAGGGACTCTACGAG. Full variable domain (outside the CDR3, taken from reference TRBV18 and TRBJ2-7): NAGVMQNPRHLVRRRGQEARLRCSPMKGHSHVYWYRQLPEEGLKFMVYLQKENIIDESGMPKERFSAEFPKEGPSILRIQQVVRGDSAAYFCASSRGQGLYEQYFGPGTRLTVT.

This clone was counted between two and nine times. The read is 3 residues too short to cover the CDR3 end, so that end is filled in from the germline J gene. J is TRBJ1-2 and V is TRBV20-1, with 8 bases fitting TRBD1. The CDR3 is 15 residues long. Germline V gene data show CDR1 as DFQATT and CDR2 as SNEGSKA (reference sequence). The V segment lost 6 bases and the J segment 5 bases; nucleotides outside the gene matches: 14. The sequenced part of the CDR3 DNA is TGCAGTGCCGCACACCCCGGGACAGGTGCTTATGGC. Residues: CSAAHPGTGAYG. The entire CDR3 protein is CSAAHPGTGAYGYTF.

This clone was observed a handful of times. Coverage ceases 3 residues before the CDR3 finishes, and the germline J gene fills in the end. V and J are TRBV11-2 and TRBJ2-7, with a tentative D call TRBD1 (6 bases). CDR3 length: 15 residues. V was shortened by 1 base and J by 4 bases, with 14 bases between the two germline ends. In germline, CDR1 is SGHAT, CDR2 FQNNGV. The chain's CDR3 is CASSLGHQGGYEQYF. The sequenced CDR3 bases are TGTGCCAGCAGCTTAGGCCACCAAGGGGGTTACGAG. The complete variable domain, with remaining parts taken from reference TRBV11-2 and TRBJ2-7, reads EAGVAQSPRYKIIEKRQSVAFWCNPISGHATLYWYQQILGQGPKLLIQFQNNGVVDDSQLPKDRFSAERLKGVDSTLKIQPAKLEDSAVYLCASSLGHQGGYEQYFGPGTRLTVT.

There are a few counts of this clone. The observed sequence ends 3 residues before the CDR3 terminus, with the missing tail filled in from the germline J gene. The chain recombines TRBV19 with TRBJ1-1, with TRBD1 identical over 8 bases. The CDR3 consists of 14 residues. CDR1 and CDR2 from the germline V gene are LNHDA and SQIVND (reference sequence). With V trimmed by 4 bases and J by 5 bases, 6 bases remained unmatched. This CDR3 is CASSTRQGRTEAFF. CDR3 bases read: TGTGCCAGTAGTACCAGACAGGGGAGGACTGAA.